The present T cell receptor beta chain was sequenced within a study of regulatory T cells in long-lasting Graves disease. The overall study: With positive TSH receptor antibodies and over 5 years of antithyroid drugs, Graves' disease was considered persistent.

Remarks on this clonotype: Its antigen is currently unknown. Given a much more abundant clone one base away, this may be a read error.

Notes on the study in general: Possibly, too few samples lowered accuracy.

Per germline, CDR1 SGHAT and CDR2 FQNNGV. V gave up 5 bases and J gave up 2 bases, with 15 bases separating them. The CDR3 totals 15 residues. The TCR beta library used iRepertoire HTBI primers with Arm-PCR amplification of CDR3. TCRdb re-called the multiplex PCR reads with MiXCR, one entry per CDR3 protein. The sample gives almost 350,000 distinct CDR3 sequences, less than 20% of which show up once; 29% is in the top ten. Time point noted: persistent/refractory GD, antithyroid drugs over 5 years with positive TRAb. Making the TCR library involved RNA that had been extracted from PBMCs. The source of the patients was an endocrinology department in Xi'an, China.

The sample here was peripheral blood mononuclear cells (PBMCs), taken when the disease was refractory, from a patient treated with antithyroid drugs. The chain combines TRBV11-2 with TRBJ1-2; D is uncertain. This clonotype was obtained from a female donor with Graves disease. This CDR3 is CASSPGGRVNYGYTF. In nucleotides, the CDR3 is TGTGCCAGCAGCCCAGGAGGGCGGGTAAACTATGGCTACACCTTC.